Following are 15 T cell receptor beta chains from one sample sequenced in a study of cytomegalovirus exposure and HLA in healthy donors. The PCR employed 60 Vbeta primers together with 13 Jbeta primers. Measured with immunoSEQ multiplex PCR; TCRdb has only the in-frame clones, and not every one. The profile shows 150,000 or so clones, over 70% of them singletons. Sequences were obtained from PBMCs. These receptors came from a young man in good health and CMV-seropositive.

J is TRBJ2-1 and V is TRBV10-2, with TRBD2 matching 10 bases. CDR1 WSHSY and CDR2 SAAADI come from the germline V gene. With 6 bases clipped from V and 3 bases from J, the junction kept 5 bases outside the gene matches. The length of the CDR3 is 15 residues. CDR3 residues: CASRSSGSYYNEQFF. The CDR3 bases are TGCGCCAGCAGATCTAGCGGGAGTTACTACAATGAGCAGTTCTTC.

With respect to this clone: One junction end disagrees with the germline gene, perhaps due to a read error. The gene calls are TRBV7-9 and TRBJ2-3, with D possibly being TRBD2 (6 bases). The CDR3 has 16 residues. Germline-derived CDR1 and CDR2 are SEHNR and FQNEAQ (reference sequence). The CDR3 bases are TGTTCCAGCAGCCCCCATGGAGGGGCTAGCACAGATACGCAGTATTTT. Translating gives CSSSPHGGASTDTQYF. Complete variable domain (other parts from reference TRBV7-9 and TRBJ2-3): DTGVSQNPRHKITKRGQNVTFRCDPISEHNRLYWYRQTLGQGPEFLTYFQNEAQLEKSRLLSDRFSAERPKGSFSTLEIQRTEQGDSAMYLCSSSPHGGASTDTQYFGPGTRLTVL.

V usage is TRBV27 and J usage is TRBJ1-5, with no clear D. The V gene lost 6 bases and the J gene lost 6 bases, with 18 bases spanning the gap. Germline values: CDR1 MNHEY, CDR2 SMNVEV (reference sequence). The CDR3 totals 15 residues. CDR3 region: CASRHSGPEGQPQHF. The CDR3 region has the DNA TGTGCCAGCAGGCACAGCGGGCCGGAGGGTCAGCCCCAGCATTTT.

As DNA, the CDR3 is TGTGCCAGCAGCCCTGGGGGCAACTCCGGGGAGCTGTTTTTT. Residues: CASSPGGNSGELFF. The gene calls are TRBV5-4 and TRBJ2-2, with D tentatively TRBD1 (6 bases). From germline, CDR1 is SGHNT and CDR2 YYREEE (reference sequence). The CDR3 is 14 residues long. The ends were cut back, 4 bases at V and 6 bases at J, with 13 bases in the middle.

The CDR3 reads CASSTSGDPYYEQYF. CDR3 sequence (DNA): TGTGCCAGTAGTACGTCAGGGGATCCCTACTACGAGCAGTACTTC. The rearrangement links TRBV19 to TRBJ2-7; TRBD1 might be the D (6 bases). The CDR3 spans 15 residues. From germline, CDR1 is LNHDA and CDR2 SQIVND (reference sequence). Between the trimmed V and J ends, which lost 4 bases and 3 bases, there was a span of 16 bases.

V is TRBV5-4 and J is TRBJ2-7, with a tentative D call TRBD1 (5 bases). Germline CDR1 SGHNT, CDR2 YYREEE (reference sequence). This CDR3 is built from 14 residues. Trimming cost V 4 bases and J 5 bases, with 16 bases left between them. The CDR3, as DNA: TGTGCCAGCAGCGAACCGGACAACCCTAACGAGCAGTACTTC. Its translation: CASSEPDNPNEQYF.

The table lists this clone with a few counts. The chain couples TRBV19 to TRBJ2-7; a weak D match, TRBD1 (6 bases). V was shortened by 3 bases and J by 0 bases, with 9 bases between the two germline ends. This CDR3 comprises 14 residues. Germline V gene data show CDR1 as LNHDA and CDR2 as SQIVND (reference sequence). CDR3 amino acids: CASSIRTASYEQYF. The CDR3 DNA follows: TGTGCCAGTAGTATCAGGACAGCCTCCTACGAGCAGTACTTC.

This clone was seen only once. The CDR3 loop reads CSVEEPSGAHITGELFF. The CDR3 DNA reads TGCAGCGTTGAAGAACCTAGCGGGGCCCACATCACCGGGGAGCTGTTTTTT. V and J are TRBV29-1 and TRBJ2-2, with 9 bases identical to TRBD2. Germline trimming cut 0 bases from V and 4 bases from J; bases unmatched to any gene: 9. The CDR3 covers 17 residues. Germline assignment: CDR1 SQVTM and CDR2 ANQGSEA.

The table lists this clone with a count of one. This chain uses TRBV19 with TRBJ2-4; D ambiguous. Germline V gives CDR1 LNHDA, CDR2 SQIVND (reference sequence). V dropped 5 bases and J dropped 7 bases, with 6 bases sitting between them. The CDR3 sequence is 11 residues long. DNA of the CDR3: TGTGCCAGTAGTTGGGCCAACATTCAGTACTTC. Protein: CASSWANIQYF.

The chain links TRBV16 to TRBJ2-3; D may be TRBD2 (5 bases). Looked up from germline, CDR1 is KGHSY and CDR2 is FQNENV. The CDR3 consists of 14 residues. Trimming stripped 1 base from V and 3 bases from J, with 8 bases between. The CDR3 reads CASSQLGGTDTQYF. The DNA of the CDR3 is TGTGCCAGCAGCCAATTAGGCGGGACAGATACGCAGTATTTT.

The V and J genes are TRBV5-3 and TRBJ1-5; possible D gene TRBD1, 6 bases. TRBV5-3 is designated an ORF whose function remains uncertain. V lost 4 bases and J 0 bases, leaving 17 bases between the germline ends. CDR3 length: 17 residues. CDR3 sequence (DNA): TGTGCCAGAAGCCTGATGGACAGCCCAATTAGCAATCAGCCCCAGCATTTT. Encoded protein: CARSLMDSPISNQPQHF.

Only one count was recorded for this clone. V gene TRBV12-5 combines with J gene TRBJ2-1, with D perhaps matching TRBD1 (6 bases). V dropped 8 bases and J dropped 4 bases, with 12 bases sitting between them. Per the germline V gene, CDR1 is LGHNT and CDR2 is FRNRAP. The CDR3 sequence is 13 residues long. The CDR3 bases are TGTGCTAGTACCCTAGGACAGTACAATGAGCAGTTCTTC. This encodes CASTLGQYNEQFF.

The rearrangement joins TRBV9 to TRBJ2-5; 10 positions match TRBD1. The J call may be incorrect, as the DNA end agrees better with TRBJ2-7. In germline, CDR1 is SGDLS, CDR2 YYNGEE. This CDR3 has 16 residues. This chain's CDR3 is CASSPTGRDRGYEQYF. The DNA of the CDR3 is TGTGCCAGCAGCCCCACCGGGAGGGACAGGGGATACGAGCAGTACTTC.

The chain combines TRBV11-1 with TRBJ1-1; possibly TRBD1 for D (5 bases). CDR1 SGHAT and CDR2 FQDESV come from the germline V gene (reference sequence). This CDR3 contains 15 residues. The V end lost 3 bases, the J end lost 5 bases, and 16 bases lay between the germline ends. As DNA, the CDR3 is TGTGCCAGCAGCTTTGGGGGGGTGCTACGTACTGAAGCTTTCTTT. It specifies CASSFGGVLRTEAFF.

The rearrangement links TRBV28 to TRBJ2-1, with TRBD2 identical over 9 bases. The CDR3 is 18 amino acids. The germline gives CDR1 MDHEN, CDR2 SYDVKM. V lost 3 bases, J lost 0 bases, and 9 bases stayed unmatched. CDR3 coding DNA: TGTGCCAGCAGTTTTGCTAGCGGGACCGCCCGCTCCTACAATGAGCAGTTCTTC. Translation gives CASSFASGTARSYNEQFF. Complete variable domain (other parts from reference TRBV28 and TRBJ2-1): DVKVTQSSRYLVKRTGEKVFLECVQDMDHENMFWYRQDPGLGLRLIYFSYDVKMKEKGDIPEGYSVSREKKERFSLILESASTNQTSMYLCASSFASGTARSYNEQFFGPGTRLTVL.